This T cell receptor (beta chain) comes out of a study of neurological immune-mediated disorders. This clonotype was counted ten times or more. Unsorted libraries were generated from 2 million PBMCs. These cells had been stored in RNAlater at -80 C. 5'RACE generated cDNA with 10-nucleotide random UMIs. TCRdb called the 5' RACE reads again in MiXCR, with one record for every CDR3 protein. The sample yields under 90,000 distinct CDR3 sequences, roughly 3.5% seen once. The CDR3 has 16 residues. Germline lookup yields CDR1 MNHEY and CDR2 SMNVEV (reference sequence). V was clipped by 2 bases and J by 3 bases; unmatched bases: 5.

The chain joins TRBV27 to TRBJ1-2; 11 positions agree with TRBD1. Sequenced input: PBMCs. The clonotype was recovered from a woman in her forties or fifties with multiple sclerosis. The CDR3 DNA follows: TGTGCCAGCAGTTTAATGGGGACAGGGGGATACTATGGCTACACCTTC. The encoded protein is CASSLMGTGGYYGYTF.